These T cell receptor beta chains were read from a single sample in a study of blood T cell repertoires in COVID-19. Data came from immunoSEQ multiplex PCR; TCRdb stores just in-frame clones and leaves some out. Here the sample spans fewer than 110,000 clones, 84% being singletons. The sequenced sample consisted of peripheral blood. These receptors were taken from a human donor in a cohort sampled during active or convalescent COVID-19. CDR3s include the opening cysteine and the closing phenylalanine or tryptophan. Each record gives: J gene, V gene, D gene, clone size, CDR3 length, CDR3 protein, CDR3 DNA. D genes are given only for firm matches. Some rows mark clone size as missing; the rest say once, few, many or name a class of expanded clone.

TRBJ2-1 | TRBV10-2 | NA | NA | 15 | CASSDEGSSYNEQFF | TGCGCCAGCAGTGATGAGGGCAGCTCCTACAATGAGCAGTTCTTC
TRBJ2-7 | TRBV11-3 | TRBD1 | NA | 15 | CASSFKTGISNEQYF | TGTGCCAGCAGCTTTAAGACAGGGATTTCGAACGAGCAGTACTTC
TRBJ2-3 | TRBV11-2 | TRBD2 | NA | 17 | CASSLGVAGGTTDTQYF | TGTGCCAGCAGCTTAGGTGTAGCGGGGGGCACCACAGATACGCAGTATTTT
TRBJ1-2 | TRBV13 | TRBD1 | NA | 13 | CASSLGTGDGYTF | TGTGCCAGCAGCTTAGGGACAGGGGATGGCTACACCTTC
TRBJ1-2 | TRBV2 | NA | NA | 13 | CASSAVPSYGYTF | TGTGCCAGCAGTGCGGTCCCCTCCTATGGCTACACCTTC
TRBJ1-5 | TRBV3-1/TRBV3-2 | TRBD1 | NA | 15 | CASSQGRQGNQPQHF | TGTGCCAGCAGCCAAGGTCGACAGGGTAATCAGCCCCAGCATTTT
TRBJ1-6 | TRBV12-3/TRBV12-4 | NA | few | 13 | CASSFAENSPLHF | TGTGCCAGCAGTTTTGCGGAGAATTCACCCCTCCACTTT
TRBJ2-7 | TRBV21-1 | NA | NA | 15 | CASSKGGTGLYEQYF | TGTGCCAGCAGCAAAGGAGGGACAGGTCTCTACGAGCAGTACTTC
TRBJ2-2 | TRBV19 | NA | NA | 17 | CASSIEWRQGGYGELFF | TGTGCCAGTAGTATAGAATGGCGGCAGGGGGGTTACGGGGAGCTGTTTTTT
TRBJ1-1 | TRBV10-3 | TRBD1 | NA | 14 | CAIGRDRAPAEAFF | TGTGCCATCGGCCGGGACAGGGCTCCTGCGGAAGCTTTCTTT
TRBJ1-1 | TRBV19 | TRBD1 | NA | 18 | CASSTGHGKTGDGTEAFF | TGTGCCAGTAGTACCGGTCACGGGAAAACAGGGGACGGGACTGAAGCTTTCTTT
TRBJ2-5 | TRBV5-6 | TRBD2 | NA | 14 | CASSWPRGEETQYF | TGTGCCAGCAGCTGGCCTCGGGGGGAAGAGACCCAGTACTTC
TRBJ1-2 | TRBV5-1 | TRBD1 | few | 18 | CASSRGTGGILGDYGYTF | TGCGCCAGCAGCCGAGGGACAGGGGGTATTCTTGGGGACTATGGCTACACCTTC
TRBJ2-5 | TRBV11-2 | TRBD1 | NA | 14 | CASSGGTGQETQYF | TGTGCCAGCAGCGGCGGGACAGGTCAAGAGACCCAGTACTTC
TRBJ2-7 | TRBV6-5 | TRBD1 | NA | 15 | CASSWTGSGSYEQYF | TGTGCCAGCAGTTGGACAGGTTCGGGCTCCTACGAGCAGTACTTC
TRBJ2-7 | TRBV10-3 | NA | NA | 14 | CAISESPGQNEQYF | TGTGCCATCAGTGAGTCGCCAGGGCAGAACGAGCAGTACTTC
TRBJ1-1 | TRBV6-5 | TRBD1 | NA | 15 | CATTLSTGGGTEAFF | TGTGCCACTACTCTTTCTACAGGGGGGGGAACTGAAGCTTTCTTT
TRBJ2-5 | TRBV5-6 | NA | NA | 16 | CASSLGWFQAPETQYF | TGTGCCAGCAGCTTGGGATGGTTCCAGGCCCCCGAGACCCAGTACTTC
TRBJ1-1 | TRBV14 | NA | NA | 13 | CASSLSQGTEAFF | TGTGCCAGCAGCCTTAGCCAGGGCACTGAAGCTTTCTTT